The 18 T cell receptor beta chains listed next were all sequenced from one sample in a study of graft-versus-host responses after intestinal transplantation (dated by TCRdb to the early 2020s). The protocol used for the library was the immunoSEQ multiplex PCR assay. Not all clones reach the TCRdb copy of this immuneACCESS table, which keeps in-frame sequences only. Checked studies attribute under half of the gap to unresolved V genes and leave the rest unexplained. The sample table contains 50,000 or so clones; only one count was recorded for over 85% of them. The ten largest clones capture 5.9% of the sample. The sequencing here drew on PBMCs, taken about 790 days after a first intestinal transplant, on the day of a second. The receptors stem from a human patient who received an intestinal transplant, so some T cells may come from the graft donor.

The rearrangement joins TRBV4-1 to TRBJ2-5; D could derive from TRBD1 or TRBD2 (5 bases each). The CDR3 has 16 amino acids. The germline gives CDR1 MGHRA, CDR2 YSYEKL. Trimming took off 0 bases at V and 9 bases at J, with 20 bases between the two ends. In DNA form, the CDR3 reads TGCGCCAGCAGCCAAGAGGGGGACCTAACCTCAAGAGCCCAGTACTTC. Amino acid sequence: CASSQEGDLTSRAQYF.

The rearrangement uses TRBV6-5 and TRBJ2-1; tentatively, D is TRBD1 (6 bases). Looked up from germline, CDR1 is MNHEY and CDR2 is SVGAGI. Trimming stripped 5 bases from V and 7 bases from J, with 18 bases between. This CDR3 comprises 15 residues. The CDR3 region has the DNA TGTGCCAGCAGTAGGACAGTGGTCCACCAAAATGAGCAGTTCTTC. Protein product: CASSRTVVHQNEQFF.

This clone was seen only once. The rearrangement links TRBV7-2 to TRBJ2-5; D gene uncertain. The CDR3 contains 14 residues. Trimming took 5 bases from V and 7 from J, leaving 17 bases between them. Germline assignment: CDR1 SGHTA and CDR2 FQGNSA. CDR3 DNA sequence: TGTGCCAGCAGCCCGGAGACGATCCGGAGGACCCAGTACTTC. It encodes CASSPETIRRTQYF.

The chain combines TRBV28 with TRBJ2-7; D is unclear. From germline, CDR1 is MDHEN and CDR2 SYDVKM. Trimming removed 7 bases at V and 2 bases at J, with 9 bases between. The CDR3 contains 12 residues. The CDR3 region is CASNDKTYEQYF. Written as DNA, the CDR3 is TGTGCCAGCAATGACAAAACCTACGAGCAGTACTTC.

The chain recombines TRBV28 with TRBJ2-2, with 8 nucleotides matching TRBD1. The CDR3 runs 16 residues. With 6 bases clipped from V and 3 bases from J, the junction kept 9 bases outside the gene matches. CDR1 and CDR2 from the germline V gene are MDHEN and SYDVKM. CDR3 sequence: CASSVGTGRHTGELFF. In nucleotides, the CDR3 is TGTGCCAGCAGCGTCGGGACAGGAAGACACACCGGGGAGCTGTTTTTT.

DNA of the CDR3: TGTGCCAGCAGCCCCTCCCCTAGCGGGAGCCACGAGCAGTACTTC. Its translation is CASSPSPSGSHEQYF. The chain combines TRBV11-2 with TRBJ2-7; 10 nucleotides agree with TRBD2. Germline-derived CDR1 and CDR2 are SGHAT and FQNNGV. The CDR3 length is 15 residues. V gave up 5 bases and J gave up 5 bases; unmatched junction bases: 9.

This chain joins TRBV5-1 and TRBJ2-1; no clear D. The ends were cut back, 0 bases at V and 6 bases at J, with 13 bases in the middle. Germline V gives CDR1 SGHRS, CDR2 YFSETQ. The length of the CDR3 is 15 residues. The CDR3: CASSLALHGGNEQFF. The CDR3 DNA sequence: TGCGCCAGCAGCTTGGCCCTTCATGGTGGCAATGAGCAGTTCTTC.

A single count supports this clone. This sequence joins TRBV9 and TRBJ2-7; D gene ambiguous. Looked up from germline, CDR1 is SGDLS and CDR2 is YYNGEE. V shed 0 bases and J shed 0 bases, with 13 bases lying between them. The CDR3 is made up of 16 amino acids. The CDR3 reads CASSVGPAANSYEQYF. As DNA, the CDR3 is TGTGCCAGCAGCGTAGGCCCAGCCGCGAACTCCTACGAGCAGTACTTC.

The rearrangement uses TRBV30 and TRBJ2-4; D gene uncertain. CDR3 length equals 11 residues. Germline loops: CDR1 GTSNPN, CDR2 SVGIG (reference sequence). Trimming shortened V by 0 bases and J by 9 bases, and 6 bases separated the two germline ends. The DNA for the CDR3 is TGTGCCTGGAGTGTTTCGGGCATTCAGTACTTC. As protein: CAWSVSGIQYF.

J is TRBJ2-1 and V is TRBV19; TRBD2 matches 8 bases. V dropped 7 bases and J dropped 0; count of bases not matched to a gene: 2. CDR1 and CDR2 (germline): LNHDA, SQIVND (reference sequence). The CDR3 consists of 14 residues. The chain's CDR3 is CASTGLASYNEQFF. In DNA, the CDR3 is TGTGCCAGTACCGGACTAGCCTCCTACAATGAGCAGTTCTTC.

CDR3 sequence reads: CSVTLGGVGEAFF. DNA of the CDR3: TGCAGCGTTACGCTGGGAGGGGTGGGTGAAGCTTTCTTT. The chain is built from TRBV29-1 and TRBJ1-1, with D maybe TRBD1 (5 bases). Looked up from germline, CDR1 is SQVTM and CDR2 is ANQGSEA. Trimming stripped 5 bases from V and 7 bases from J, with 17 bases between. The CDR3 is 13 residues long.

The rearrangement uses TRBV16 and TRBJ1-3; 7 bases fit TRBD1. Germline trimming cut 4 bases from V and 0 bases from J; bases unmatched to any gene: 3. The CDR3 loop spans 15 amino acids. Germline CDR1 reads KGHSY; CDR2 reads FQNENV. The CDR3 is CASSPTGHSGNTIYF. CDR3 sequence (DNA): TGTGCCAGCAGCCCGACAGGGCACTCTGGAAACACCATATATTTT.

The rearrangement links TRBV6-5 to TRBJ1-1; 7 nucleotides line up with TRBD1. V shed 6 bases and J 5 bases; nucleotides not matched to a gene: 9. Germline lookup yields CDR1 MNHEY and CDR2 SVGAGI. There are 14 residues in the CDR3. The CDR3 DNA sequence: TGTGCCAGCAGGATTACAGGGGTGGGGACTGAAGCTTTCTTT. It is translated as CASRITGVGTEAFF.

V is TRBV18 and J is TRBJ1-6; TRBD1 is a possible D gene (5 bases). Deletions cut 3 bases from V and 7 bases from J, with 16 bases between. In germline, CDR1 is KGHSH, CDR2 LQKENI. This CDR3 has 16 amino acids. The CDR3 loop is CASSPDPGTGNSPLHF. CDR3 DNA sequence: TGTGCCAGCTCACCGGACCCAGGGACGGGGAATTCACCCCTCCACTTT.

CDR3 nucleotide sequence: TGTGCCAGCAGCTCCTGGGGGCAGGGGATCCCCTACGAGCAGTACTTC. This gives the protein CASSSWGQGIPYEQYF. This rearrangement joins TRBV5-4 to TRBJ2-7, with D perhaps TRBD1 (6 bases). The CDR3 has 16 amino acids. V was pared by 3 bases and J by 2 bases, with 18 bases between. Germline V gene sequence: CDR1 SGHNT, CDR2 YYREEE (reference sequence).

The chain links TRBV6-5 to TRBJ1-1; possibly TRBD1 for D (5 bases). With 4 bases removed from V and 2 bases from J, the gap between germline ends came to 11 bases. Germline assignment: CDR1 MNHEY and CDR2 SVGAGI. This CDR3 has 14 residues. In DNA, the CDR3 is TGTGCCAGCAGTTTCGGGGGTACTAACACTGAAGCTTTCTTT. Amino acids: CASSFGGTNTEAFF.

The chain combines TRBV2 with TRBJ2-1; weak D call: TRBD2 (5 bases). V was trimmed by 4 bases and J by 5 bases, leaving 12 bases between them. The CDR3 runs to 14 residues. Germline CDR1 is SNHLY and CDR2 is FYNNEI. The chain's CDR3 is CASSGGLLDNEQFF. The CDR3 region has the DNA TGTGCCAGCAGTGGCGGGCTCTTAGACAATGAGCAGTTCTTC. Based on the CDR3 plus reference TRBV2 and TRBJ2-1, the full variable domain is EPEVTQTPSHQVTQMGQEVILRCVPISNHLYFYWYRQILGQKVEFLVSFYNNEISEKSEIFDDQFSVERPDGSNFTLKIRSTKLEDSAMYFCASSGGLLDNEQFFGPGTRLTVL.

This clone was observed a single time. This chain links TRBV28 with TRBJ1-2; no clear D gene. In germline, CDR1 is MDHEN, CDR2 SYDVKM. Trimming removed 3 bases at V and 0 bases at J, with 14 bases between. The CDR3 covers 16 residues. Written as DNA, the CDR3 is TGTGCCAGCAGTTTGGTGGTCCTACCTGCTAACTATGGCTACACCTTC. Residues: CASSLVVLPANYGYTF.